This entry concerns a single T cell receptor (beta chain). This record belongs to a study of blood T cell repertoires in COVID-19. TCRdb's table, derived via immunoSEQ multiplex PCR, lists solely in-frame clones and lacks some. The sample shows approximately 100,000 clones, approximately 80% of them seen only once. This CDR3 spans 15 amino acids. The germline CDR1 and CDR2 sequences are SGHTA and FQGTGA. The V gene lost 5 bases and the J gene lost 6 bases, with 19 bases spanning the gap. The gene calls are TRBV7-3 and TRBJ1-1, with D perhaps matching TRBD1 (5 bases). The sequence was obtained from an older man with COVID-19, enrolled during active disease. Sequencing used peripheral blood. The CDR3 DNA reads TGTGCCAGCAGCCCCCGGACGGGGGGGAGCTCTGAAGCTTTCTTT. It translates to CASSPRTGGSSEAFF.